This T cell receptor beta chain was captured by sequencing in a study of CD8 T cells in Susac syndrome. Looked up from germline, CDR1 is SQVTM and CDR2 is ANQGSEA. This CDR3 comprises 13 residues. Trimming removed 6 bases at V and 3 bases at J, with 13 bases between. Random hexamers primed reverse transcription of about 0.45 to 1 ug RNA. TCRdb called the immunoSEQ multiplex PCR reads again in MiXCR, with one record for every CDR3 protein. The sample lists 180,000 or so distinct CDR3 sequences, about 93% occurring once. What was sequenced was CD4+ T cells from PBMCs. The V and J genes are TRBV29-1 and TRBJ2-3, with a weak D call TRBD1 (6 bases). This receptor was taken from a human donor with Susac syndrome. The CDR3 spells CSVQGRLTDTQYF. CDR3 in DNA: TGCAGCGTACAGGGCCGCTTAACAGATACGCAGTATTTT.